This TCR beta chain comes out of a study of shared clonotypes between healthy human individuals (TCRdb year 2020). For the study in its entirety: The cohort comprised a couple of women and a few men aged 18 to 49 years. For each donor, CD4 naive and CD4 memory were each run on three plates, CD8 naive on two plates, and CD8 memory on one plate. The study deeply sequenced blood TCR repertoires of about 5 healthy adults to estimate repertoire size and the extent of clonotype sharing between individuals. Libraries were prepared and TCR repertoires were sequenced by different laboratories using diverse techniques, in order to increase sequencing depth and limit assay-specific biases. Leukapheresis yielded between about 0.85 and 10 billion PBMCs per donor. General conclusions and limits of the study: Around 5% of naive CD4, roughly 3.5% of naive CD8, approximately 2.2% of memory CD4, and less than 0.45% of memory CD8 clonotypes were shared across a handful of donors. Because the study included only a small number of donors, the genetic and exposure-history diversity represented was limited. Based on pairwise subsampling, the degree of clonotype sharing among donors was expected to be affected by sequencing depth. Estimated clonotype richness was generally larger for naive than for memory subsets. Incomplete sequencing was indicated by rarefaction of sorted-subset datasets, despite the large sequencing depth. Sampling was limited to blood, and TCR repertoires in tissue likely differ from TCR repertoires in blood. Compared with non-shared clonotypes, the clonotypes found in all four sorted-subset donors had higher generation probabilities.

Donors were healthy HIV-negative adults with no recently reported acute infections or vaccinations. Every donor was a Caucasian adult residing in Nashville, Tennessee, USA. CD4+ T cells were enriched by magnetic negative selection; naive cells were then positively selected on CD45RA, and the negative fraction formed the memory subset. Blood was obtained by leukapheresis, after which PBMCs were separated by Ficoll-Histopaque density gradient centrifugation and cryopreserved in liquid nitrogen vapor phase. Purity and quantity of every magnetically sorted T cell population were checked by analytical flow cytometry. Genomic DNA was isolated from every sorted fraction and measured by UV absorbance on a Nanodrop 2000c. As encoded in the germline V gene, CDR1 is SNHLY while CDR2 is FYNNEI. A distance of 13 bases separates the germline ends of V and J, which lose 7 bases and 1 base respectively. The CDR3 holds 15 amino acids from the cysteine to the phenylalanine. CDR3 DNA only is kept here, 45 bases in frame from base 1.

Concerning this clone: The antigen it binds to is not known. No quality values exist for individual bases; no much larger clone is one base distant.

Using the deep immunoSEQ assay, TCR CDR3 regions were amplified from genomic DNA by multiplex PCR. Genomic DNA extracted from each cell subset was distributed evenly over all wells of several immunoSEQ 96-well plates, and each plate served as one replicate. For sorted subsets, 200 to 250 ng of genomic DNA, equivalent to about 30,000 T cell genomes, went into each replicate PCR. The purified libraries were quantified using a Qubit 3.0 fluorometer, sized with a Bioanalyzer 2100, and then quantified again using the KAPA Library Quantification kit. Each immunoSEQ 96-well plate was sequenced on its own single-read 150-cycle Illumina NextSeq 550 flow cell. For the original study's pipeline: Because the immunoSEQ output included only junctional sequences and no quality scores, the filtering could not be the same as the filtering used for full-length reads. Sequences were annotated with PyIR, a Python wrapper for IgBLAST v1.9, and V/J genes and CDR3 were assigned using IMGT germline references. Reads were removed for weak V/J assignments (E-value above 1e-6), missing CDR3, stop codons, out-of-frame junctions, or ambiguous translated residues. V3J clonotypes were defined by identical inferred V gene, J gene, and CDR3 amino acid sequence. Percentage overlap between repertoires was computed as shared unique clonotypes divided by the size of the smaller repertoire. Three approaches were used to assess repertoire richness: RTK rarefaction, the Chao1 estimator, and Recon v2.1 estimates of unobserved clonotypes. Generation probabilities were computed with OLGA for all TCRbeta clonotypes obtained by the gDNA method from a handful of donors. TCRdb retrieved this table from immuneACCESS and kept in-frame rearrangements only. Not all clones are present; in checked studies, unresolved V genes account for under half, and no reason is known for the remainder. That table supplies the V and J calls and clone size; D and trimming were determined from the DNA. The sample table records millions of clones; around 95% of these occur just once. Together, the top ten hold 0.13% of the sample.

The chain couples TRBV2 to TRBJ2-2; TRBD1 might be the D gene, on 6 matching bases. The TCR was taken from a man in his late teens or twenties in good health. Sequencing was carried out using naive CD4+ T cells sorted from blood. Interpreted using the paper, the cell subset or site label stands for: CD45RA+ positively selected. The CDR3 in this case is CASNSPGQNTGELFF. The sequenced DNA: TGTGCCAGCAATTCCCCGGGACAGAACACCGGGGAGCTGTTTTTT.